The rows below give T cell receptor beta chains drawn from one sample of a study of shared clonotypes between healthy human individuals. Profiled with immunoSEQ multiplex PCR; TCRdb holds only in-frame clones, not every one. The sample holds more than 500,000 clones, around 95% seen once. Material for sequencing was naive CD8+ T cells sorted from blood. These receptor sequences come from a woman aged 30 to 39 in good health. Both conserved end residues are part of each CDR3. The D gene is left open where the match is weak. The size of a clone is reported for some rows only, either as once, few or many, or as a class for expanded clones.

v_gene	j_gene	d_gene	abundance	CDR3aa	CDR3nt
TRBV27	TRBJ2-7	TRBD1	-	CASSTKGQAYEQYF	TGTGCCAGCAGTACAAAAGGACAGGCTTACGAGCAGTACTTC
TRBV7-2	TRBJ2-6	TRBD2	-	CASSQTGRRLSGANVLTF	TGTGCCAGCAGCCAGACCGGGAGGCGACTCTCTGGGGCCAACGTCCTGACTTTC
TRBV27	TRBJ1-1	TRBD1	-	CASSLLGPQGARTEAFF	TGTGCCAGCAGTTTACTGGGTCCCCAGGGGGCGCGGACTGAAGCTTTCTTT
TRBV12-5	TRBJ2-7	TRBD1	-	CASGLVLQGTYEQYF	TGTGCTAGTGGTTTGGTACTACAGGGGACCTACGAGCAGTACTTC
TRBV30	TRBJ2-3	-	-	CAWTSYTDTQYF	TGTGCCTGGACTAGTTATACAGATACGCAGTATTTT
TRBV2	TRBJ2-7	-	once	CASSDMAYEQYF	TGTGCCAGCAGTGACATGGCATACGAGCAGTACTTC
TRBV11-2	TRBJ2-1	TRBD2	once	CASSLGTGGPSGDEQFF	TGTGCCAGCAGCTTAGGGACGGGAGGGCCATCTGGCGATGAGCAGTTCTTC
TRBV28	TRBJ2-7	-	-	CASSLRTGLSYEQYF	TGTGCCAGCAGTTTACGTACGGGACTCTCCTACGAGCAGTACTTC
TRBV30	TRBJ2-7	-	-	CAWSVRLLAGGSSYEQYF	TGTGCCTGGAGTGTAAGGCTACTAGCAGGAGGGAGCTCCTACGAGCAGTACTTC
TRBV15	TRBJ2-7	-	-	CATSGSGTDPYEQYF	TGTGCCACCAGCGGATCCGGGACCGATCCCTACGAGCAGTACTTC
TRBV2	TRBJ2-1	TRBD2	once	CASREGSGTYNEQFF	TGTGCCAGCAGAGAGGGTAGCGGGACCTACAATGAGCAGTTCTTC
TRBV19	TRBJ2-2	TRBD2	-	CASSRLAENTGELFF	TGTGCCAGTAGTCGACTAGCGGAAAACACCGGGGAGCTGTTTTTT
TRBV5-6	TRBJ1-1	TRBD1	-	CASSFGGTGPFF	TGTGCCAGCAGCTTCGGTGGGACAGGGCCTTTCTTT
TRBV27	TRBJ1-5	TRBD1	-	CASSWTGGNQPQHF	TGTGCCAGCAGTTGGACAGGGGGCAATCAGCCCCAGCATTTT
TRBV29-1	TRBJ2-5	TRBD2	-	CSVEDRGGEETQYF	TGCAGCGTTGAAGATCGTGGGGGGGAAGAGACCCAGTACTTC
TRBV5-8	TRBJ2-3	-	-	CASSLVFADTQYF	TGTGCCAGCAGCTTGGTTTTTGCAGATACGCAGTATTTT